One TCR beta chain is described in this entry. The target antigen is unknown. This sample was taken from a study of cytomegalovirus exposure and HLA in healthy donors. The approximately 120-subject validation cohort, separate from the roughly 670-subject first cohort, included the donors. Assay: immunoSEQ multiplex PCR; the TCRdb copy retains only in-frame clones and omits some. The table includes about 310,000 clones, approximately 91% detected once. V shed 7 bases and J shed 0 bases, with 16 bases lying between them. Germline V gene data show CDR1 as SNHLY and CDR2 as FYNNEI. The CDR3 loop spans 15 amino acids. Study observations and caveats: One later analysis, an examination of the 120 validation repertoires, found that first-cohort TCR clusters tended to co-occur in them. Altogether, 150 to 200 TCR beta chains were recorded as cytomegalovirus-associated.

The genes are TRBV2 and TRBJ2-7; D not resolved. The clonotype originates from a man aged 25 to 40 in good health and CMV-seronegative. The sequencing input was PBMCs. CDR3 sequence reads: CASTTSQVTSYEQYF. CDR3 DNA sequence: TGTGCCAGCACCACCAGTCAGGTTACCTCCTACGAGCAGTACTTC.